The 26 T cell receptor beta chains below come from one sample, sequenced in a study of T cell repertoires in cytomegalovirus infection. TCRdb redid the calling of the reads with MiXCR, one entry per CDR3 protein. The repertoire has approximately 310,000 distinct CDR3 sequences, about 25% of them found once; the top ten carry roughly 14%. The antigens these receptors bind are not known. This sample comprised cultured PBMCs, obtained from culture after CMV antigen stimulation. The receptors were sampled from a human donor in good health (CMV status not recorded). Some clones in this sample may be carry-over from other donors' samples.

This clonotype was seen only a few times. The rearrangement joins TRBV7-2 to TRBJ2-7; D remains ambiguous. V gave up 1 base and J gave up 1 base, with 8 bases separating them. Germline V gene lookup returns CDR1 SGHTA and CDR2 FQGNSA. This CDR3 region has 14 residues. DNA for the CDR3: TGTGCCAGCAGCTTAGGATCTATGTCCTACGAGCAGTACTTC. Its translation is CASSLGSMSYEQYF.

This chain links TRBV11-1 with TRBJ1-1; 7 nucleotides align to TRBD1. The V gene's germline CDR1 is SGHAT and CDR2 FQDESV (reference sequence). The V and J ends lost 5 bases and 0 bases, in that order; junction bases with no gene match: 12. There are 17 residues in the CDR3. CDR3 nucleotides: TGTGCCAGCAGCCCCACTCGGGCAGGGGGGGTGAACACTGAAGCTTTCTTT. Protein sequence: CASSPTRAGGVNTEAFF.

This clonotype was counted only a few times. V gene TRBV6-6 combines with J gene TRBJ2-7; 7 nucleotides match TRBD1. Germline V gene lookup returns CDR1 MNHNY and CDR2 SVGAGI (reference sequence). The CDR3 is 14 amino acids. Trimming at V came to 7 bases and at J to 3 bases, leaving 9 bases not matched to a gene. For the CDR3, the DNA is TGTGCCAGCATGGGGACAGTGACGTTCTACGAGCAGTACTTC. The encoded protein is CASMGTVTFYEQYF.

This clonotype was picked up a small number of times. This chain's CDR3 is CASSYSIGSRSTDTQYF. The CDR3 region has the DNA TGTGCCAGCAGTTACTCGATTGGTAGTAGAAGCACAGATACGCAGTATTTT. V is TRBV6-2 or TRBV6-3 and J is TRBJ2-3; D is uncertain. The germline V gene encodes CDR1 MNHEY and CDR2 SVGEGT. The CDR3 covers 17 residues. Deletions cut 0 bases from V and 0 bases from J, with 13 bases between.

This rearrangement joins TRBV18 to TRBJ2-5, with 9 bases identical to TRBD1. The CDR3 has 15 residues. Trimming took 3 bases from V and 4 from J; bases not matched to a gene: 6. CDR1 is KGHSH, CDR2 LQKENI, per germline. The CDR3 DNA follows: TGTGCCAGCTCACCGCGGGACAGGGACGGAGAGACCCAGTACTTC. Translation gives CASSPRDRDGETQYF. The full variable domain, with the rest looked up from reference TRBV18 and TRBJ2-5, is NAGVMQNPRHLVRRRGQEARLRCSPMKGHSHVYWYRQLPEEGLKFMVYLQKENIIDESGMPKERFSAEFPKEGPSILRIQQVVRGDSAAYFCASSPRDRDGETQYFGPGTRLLVL.

This chain connects TRBV20-1 to TRBJ2-3; 7 positions match TRBD2. The CDR3 spans 14 residues. The V and J ends lost 6 bases and 0 bases, in that order; junction bases with no gene match: 6. The germline CDR1 and CDR2 sequences are DFQATT and SNEGSKA (reference sequence). CDR3 sequence reads: CSANWGGSTDTQYF. CDR3 coding DNA: TGCAGTGCAAACTGGGGAGGGAGCACAGATACGCAGTATTTT.

This clonotype appeared many times. The J gene is TRBJ2-1, the V gene TRBV27, with D possibly matching TRBD2 (5 bases). The germline CDR1 and CDR2 sequences are MNHEY and SMNVEV (reference sequence). Trimming left V 6 bases short and J 0 bases short, with 12 bases between. The CDR3 is 15 amino acids. This CDR3 is CASSRGVTSYNEQFF. In nucleotides, the CDR3 is TGTGCCAGCAGCCGGGGAGTTACCTCCTACAATGAGCAGTTCTTC.

V usage is TRBV14 and J usage is TRBJ1-1, with 8 bases fitting TRBD1. The V segment lost 4 bases and the J segment 4 bases; nucleotides outside the gene matches: 8. The CDR3 is made up of 15 amino acids. Germline V gene sequence: CDR1 SGHDN, CDR2 FVKESK. DNA of the CDR3: TGTGCCAGCAGCCGTCGGACAGGGAGGTCCACTGAAGCTTTCTTT. This gives the protein CASSRRTGRSTEAFF.

This clonotype has only a few counts. The J gene is TRBJ2-5, the V gene TRBV7-6, with TRBD2 matching over 10 bases. V dropped 5 bases and J dropped 4; count of bases not matched to a gene: 4. The CDR3 runs 14 residues. Germline V gene sequence: CDR1 SGHVS, CDR2 FNYEAQ. As DNA, the CDR3 is TGTGCCAGCAGCCAAATAGCGGGAGGAGAGACCCAGTACTTC. This translates into CASSQIAGGETQYF.

The CDR3 sequence is CASSLWGEGQFF. The CDR3 nucleotides read TGTGCCAGCAGCTTGTGGGGGGAAGGTCAGTTCTTC. The J gene is TRBJ2-1, the V gene TRBV28, with a tentative D call TRBD2 (6 bases). The CDR3 has 12 amino acids. Germline V gives CDR1 MDHEN, CDR2 SYDVKM. Trimming removed 6 bases from V and 13 bases from J, with 16 bases in between.

This clonotype was seen a few times. This chain joins TRBV7-6 and TRBJ1-5, with TRBD1 as a possible D gene (6 bases). V dropped 10 bases and J dropped 6 bases, with 16 bases sitting between them. Germline CDR1 reads SGHVS; CDR2 reads FNYEAQ. The CDR3 extends over 13 amino acids. CDR3 amino acids: CATQGGGGQPQHF. The CDR3 bases are TGTGCCACCCAAGGGGGTGGAGGTCAGCCCCAGCATTTT.

This clonotype occurred many times. The chain is built from TRBV7-2 and TRBJ1-1, with a possible D match to TRBD1 (5 bases). The CDR3 covers 14 residues. Per the germline V gene, CDR1 is SGHTA and CDR2 is FQGNSA. The germline V and J ends were trimmed by 8 bases and 7 bases, with 20 bases remaining between them. In DNA, the CDR3 is TGTGCCAGCGCCAGTCGAGGGGCGTACGGTGAAGCTTTCTTT. The encoded protein is CASASRGAYGEAFF. Combining the CDR3 with reference TRBV7-2 and TRBJ1-1 gives the whole variable domain GAGVSQSPSNKVTEKGKDVELRCDPISGHTALYWYRQSLGQGLEFLIYFQGNSAPDKSGLPSDRFSAERTGGSVSTLTIQRTQQEDSAVYLCASASRGAYGEAFFGQGTRLTVV.

Only a few counts were recorded for this clonotype. The V call is TRBV27, the J call TRBJ2-3; D gene ambiguous. The CDR3 loop spans 14 amino acids. V was trimmed by 4 bases and J by 2 bases, leaving 10 bases between them. The germline V gene encodes CDR1 MNHEY and CDR2 SMNVEV (reference sequence). CDR3 DNA sequence: TGTGCCAGCAGTTACGCCGGTGACACAGATACGCAGTATTTT. Translating gives CASSYAGDTDTQYF.

This clonotype turned up a few times. This chain connects TRBV4-1 to TRBJ1-2; D is possibly TRBD1 (6 bases). V lost 2 bases to trimming and J lost 8 bases, with 18 bases between them. Germline values: CDR1 MGHRA, CDR2 YSYEKL. This CDR3 contains 15 residues. CDR3 sequence: CASSQSVTQGFGYTF. CDR3 in DNA: TGCGCCAGCAGCCAAAGTGTAACACAGGGATTCGGCTACACCTTC.

The table lists this clonotype with a few counts. V and J are TRBV7-2 and TRBJ2-2; D is unclear. The CDR3 runs 13 residues. Germline V gives CDR1 SGHTA, CDR2 FQGNSA. V lost 5 bases, J lost 6 bases, and 10 bases lay in between. This chain's CDR3 is CASSLHMAGELFF. For the CDR3, the DNA is TGTGCCAGCAGCCTGCACATGGCCGGGGAGCTGTTTTTT.

This clonotype turned up a few times. The chain uses TRBV10-2 and TRBJ2-5, with D perhaps given as TRBD1 or TRBD2 (5 bases each). Germline-derived CDR1 and CDR2 are WSHSY and SAAADI. The CDR3 spans 15 residues. Trimming removed 2 bases at V and 0 bases at J, with 10 bases between. CDR3 in amino acids: CASSEEGPDQETQYF. CDR3 sequence (DNA): TGCGCCAGCAGTGAGGAGGGACCAGACCAAGAGACCCAGTACTTC.

This clonotype was seen a handful of times. CDR3 loop: CASSLVAGAGYEQYF. As DNA, the CDR3 is TGTGCCAGCAGCTTAGTAGCGGGGGCGGGCTACGAGCAGTACTTC. V and J are TRBV7-9 and TRBJ2-7; 9 bases are a match to TRBD2. With 1 base clipped from V and 3 bases from J, the junction kept 4 bases outside the gene matches. CDR1 is SEHNR and CDR2 is FQNEAQ in the germline V gene (reference sequence). This CDR3 region has 15 residues.

Of note for this clonotype: An end of the junction differs from the germline gene, which may be a read error. V usage is TRBV6-5 and J usage is TRBJ1-6, with 7 bases that match TRBD1. CDR1 is MNHEY and CDR2 is SVGAGI in the germline V gene. The CDR3 runs to 14 residues. CDR3 amino acids: CASSYGTDNTPLHF. CDR3 bases: TGTGCCAGCAGTTACGGGACAGATAATACACCCCTCCACTTT.

The chain couples TRBV7-9 to TRBJ1-1; no firm D call. The germline V gene encodes CDR1 SEHNR and CDR2 FQNEAQ (reference sequence). V was cut by 5 bases and J by 5 bases, with 15 bases left in between. The CDR3 has 14 residues. CDR3 region: CASSLPTEETEAFF. CDR3 bases: TGTGCCAGCAGCCTTCCCACCGAGGAGACTGAAGCTTTCTTT.

The V call is TRBV27, the J call TRBJ2-2; D is tentatively TRBD1 or TRBD2 (7 bases each). The V end was cut by 8 bases, the J end by 6 bases, with 16 bases between. The CDR3 consists of 14 residues. Per the germline V gene, CDR1 is MNHEY and CDR2 is SMNVEV (reference sequence). The CDR3 DNA is TGTGCCAGCCACAAGACAGGGAGGGCCGGGGAGCTGTTTTTT. Its protein product is CASHKTGRAGELFF.

This chain links TRBV6-8 with TRBJ2-3, with TRBD2 identical over 10 bases. V shed 0 bases and J 5 bases; nucleotides not matched to a gene: 8. Germline loops: CDR1 MNHGY, CDR2 SAAAGT. There are 17 residues in the CDR3. In DNA form, the CDR3 reads TGTGCCAGCAGTTACTCTCCCCTAGCGGGAGTGATAGATACGCAGTATTTT. Protein sequence: CASSYSPLAGVIDTQYF.

The J gene is TRBJ2-3, the V gene TRBV28; TRBD2 might be the D (6 bases). Germline CDR1 reads MDHEN; CDR2 reads SYDVKM. Between the trimmed V and J ends, which lost 3 bases and 0 bases, there was a span of 10 bases. The CDR3 sequence is 15 residues long. This CDR3 is CASSLTGVSTDTQYF. CDR3 nucleotides: TGTGCCAGCAGTTTGACGGGGGTTAGCACAGATACGCAGTATTTT.

The V and J genes are TRBV4-3 and TRBJ2-5; 9 bases map to TRBD1. The ends lost 0 bases at V and 7 bases at J; junction bases unmatched: 6. The germline V gene encodes CDR1 LGHNA and CDR2 YSLEER. This CDR3 contains 15 residues. The CDR3 is CASSQDRTGVRTQYF. The CDR3 nucleotides read TGCGCCAGCAGCCAAGATCGGACAGGGGTCCGGACCCAGTACTTC.

J is TRBJ2-1 and V is TRBV13; D is perhaps TRBD2 (5 bases). Trimming cost V 3 bases and J 0 bases, with 15 bases left between them. Germline V gene sequence: CDR1 PRHDT, CDR2 FYEKMQ (reference sequence). The length of the CDR3 is 17 residues. The CDR3 region is CASSFPASGSSYNEQFF. DNA of the CDR3: TGTGCCAGCAGCTTTCCGGCGAGCGGTAGCTCCTACAATGAGCAGTTCTTC.

This chain connects TRBV2 to TRBJ2-1; 15 bases match TRBD2. With V trimmed by 8 bases and J by 4 bases, 15 bases remained unmatched. The CDR3 is 19 residues long. Germline V gives CDR1 SNHLY, CDR2 FYNNEI. The CDR3 is CASLLSRTSGREAYNEQFF. The CDR3, as DNA: TGTGCCAGCCTCCTCTCTAGGACTAGCGGGAGGGAGGCGTACAATGAGCAGTTCTTC.

This clonotype was counted at least ten times. The V gene is TRBV28, the J gene TRBJ1-5; 8 bases are a match to TRBD1. Trimming removed 1 base from V and 4 bases from J; junction bases left unmatched: 3. Germline CDR1 reads MDHEN; CDR2 reads SYDVKM. The CDR3 runs 15 residues. The CDR3 sequence is CASSLSRTGNQPQHF. In DNA, the CDR3 is TGTGCCAGCAGTTTATCCCGGACAGGGAATCAGCCCCAGCATTTT.